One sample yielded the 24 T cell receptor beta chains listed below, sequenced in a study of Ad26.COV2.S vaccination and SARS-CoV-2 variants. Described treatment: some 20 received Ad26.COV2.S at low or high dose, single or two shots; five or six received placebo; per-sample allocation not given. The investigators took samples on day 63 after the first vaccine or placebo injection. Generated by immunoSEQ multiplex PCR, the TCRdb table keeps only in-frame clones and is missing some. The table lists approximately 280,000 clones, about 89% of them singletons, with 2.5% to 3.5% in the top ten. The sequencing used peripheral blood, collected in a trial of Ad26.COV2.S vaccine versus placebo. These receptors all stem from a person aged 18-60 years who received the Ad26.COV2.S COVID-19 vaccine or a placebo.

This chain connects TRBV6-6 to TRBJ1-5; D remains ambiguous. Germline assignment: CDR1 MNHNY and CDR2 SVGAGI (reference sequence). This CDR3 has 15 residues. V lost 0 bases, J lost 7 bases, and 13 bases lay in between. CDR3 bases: TGTGCCAGCAGTTACTCGTTTGGGCTGTACCAGCCCCAGCATTTT. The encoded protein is CASSYSFGLYQPQHF.

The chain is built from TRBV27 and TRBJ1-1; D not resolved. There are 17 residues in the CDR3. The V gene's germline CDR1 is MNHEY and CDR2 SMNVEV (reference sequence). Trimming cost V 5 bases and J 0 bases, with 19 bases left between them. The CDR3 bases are TGTGCCAGCAGTCGCACTGGCCTTGGACTGCTGAACACTGAAGCTTTCTTT. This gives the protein CASSRTGLGLLNTEAFF.

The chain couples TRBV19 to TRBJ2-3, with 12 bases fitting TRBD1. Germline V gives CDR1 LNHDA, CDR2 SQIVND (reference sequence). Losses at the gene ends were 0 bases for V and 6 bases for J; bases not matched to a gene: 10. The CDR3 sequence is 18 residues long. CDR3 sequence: CASSIDLTGTGGRDTQYF. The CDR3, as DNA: TGTGCCAGTAGTATAGATCTAACGGGGACAGGGGGCCGGGATACGCAGTATTTT.

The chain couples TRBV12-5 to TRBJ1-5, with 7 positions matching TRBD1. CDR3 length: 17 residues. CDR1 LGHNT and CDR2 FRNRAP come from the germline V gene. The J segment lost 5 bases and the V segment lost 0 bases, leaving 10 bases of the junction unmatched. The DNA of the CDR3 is TGTGCTAGTGGTTTGGTACTAGGGACAGCGGACTATCAGCCCCAGCATTTT. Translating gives CASGLVLGTADYQPQHF.

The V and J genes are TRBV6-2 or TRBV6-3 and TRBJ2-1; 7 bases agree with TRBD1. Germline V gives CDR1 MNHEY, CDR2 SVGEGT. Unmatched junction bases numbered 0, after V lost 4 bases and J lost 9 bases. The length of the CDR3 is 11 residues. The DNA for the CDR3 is TGTGCCAGCAGTTCAGGGGGTGAGCAGTTCTTC. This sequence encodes CASSSGGEQFF.

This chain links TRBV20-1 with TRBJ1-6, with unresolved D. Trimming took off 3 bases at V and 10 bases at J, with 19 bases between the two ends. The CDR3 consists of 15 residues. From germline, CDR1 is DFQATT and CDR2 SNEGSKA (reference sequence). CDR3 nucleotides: TGCAGTGCTAGTCCAGGCGGGCTAAGAGGGTCACCCCTCCACTTT. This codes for CSASPGGLRGSPLHF.

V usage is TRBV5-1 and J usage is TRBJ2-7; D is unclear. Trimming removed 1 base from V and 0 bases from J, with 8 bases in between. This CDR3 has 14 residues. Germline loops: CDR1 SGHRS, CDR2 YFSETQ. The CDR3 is CASSLIGSSYEQYF. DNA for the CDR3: TGCGCCAGCAGCTTGATCGGTAGCTCCTACGAGCAGTACTTC.

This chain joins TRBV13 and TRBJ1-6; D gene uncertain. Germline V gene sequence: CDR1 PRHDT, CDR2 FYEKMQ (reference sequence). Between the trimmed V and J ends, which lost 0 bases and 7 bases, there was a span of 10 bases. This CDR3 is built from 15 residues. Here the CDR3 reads CASSLGAARNSPLHF. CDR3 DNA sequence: TGTGCCAGCAGCTTAGGGGCGGCCCGAAATTCACCCCTCCACTTT.

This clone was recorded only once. The CDR3 nucleotides are TGTGCCATCAGTGATTTAGCGGGAGGGCGCCTGTTCTACGAGCAGTACTTC. This codes for CAISDLAGGRLFYEQYF. V usage is TRBV10-3 and J usage is TRBJ2-7; 11 nucleotides line up with TRBD2. Germline lookup yields CDR1 ENHRY and CDR2 SYGVKD. V trimming: 3 bases; J trimming: 3 bases; junction bases outside the gene matches: 10. The CDR3 loop spans 17 amino acids.

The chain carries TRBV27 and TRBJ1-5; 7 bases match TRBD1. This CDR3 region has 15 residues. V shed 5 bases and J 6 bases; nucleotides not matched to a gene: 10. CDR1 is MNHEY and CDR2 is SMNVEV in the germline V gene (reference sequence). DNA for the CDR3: TGTGCCAGCAGTGAAACAGGGGAGGGTCGTCAGCCCCAGCATTTT. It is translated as CASSETGEGRQPQHF.

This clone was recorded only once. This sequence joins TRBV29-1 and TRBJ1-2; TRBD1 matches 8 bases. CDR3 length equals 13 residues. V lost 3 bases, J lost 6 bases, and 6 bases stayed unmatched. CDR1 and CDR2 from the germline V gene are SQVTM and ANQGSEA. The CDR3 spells CSVDRQGPHGYTF. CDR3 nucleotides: TGCAGCGTTGACCGACAGGGGCCCCATGGCTACACCTTC.

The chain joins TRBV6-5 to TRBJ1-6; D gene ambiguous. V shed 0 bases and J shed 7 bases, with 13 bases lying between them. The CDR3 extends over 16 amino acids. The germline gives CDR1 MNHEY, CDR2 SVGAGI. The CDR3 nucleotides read TGTGCCAGCAGTTACTCGAACCGTGCCGGCAATTCACCCCTCCACTTT. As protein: CASSYSNRAGNSPLHF.

CDR3 bases: TGTGCCAGCAGCTTAGAGTTTACTAGCGGGAGCAATGAGCAGTTCTTC. Amino acids: CASSLEFTSGSNEQFF. The chain uses TRBV7-9 and TRBJ2-1; the match to TRBD2 covers 11 bases. The ends lost 1 base at V and 6 bases at J; junction bases unmatched: 5. Germline CDR1 and CDR2: SEHNR and FQNEAQ (reference sequence). CDR3 length: 16 residues.

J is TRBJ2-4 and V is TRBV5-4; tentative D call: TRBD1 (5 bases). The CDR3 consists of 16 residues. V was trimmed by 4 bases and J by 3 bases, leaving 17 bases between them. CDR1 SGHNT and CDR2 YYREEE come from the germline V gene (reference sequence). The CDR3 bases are TGTGCCAGCAGCGCGGAAGGGGCTAGGGGCAAAAACATTCAGTACTTC. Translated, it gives CASSAEGARGKNIQYF.

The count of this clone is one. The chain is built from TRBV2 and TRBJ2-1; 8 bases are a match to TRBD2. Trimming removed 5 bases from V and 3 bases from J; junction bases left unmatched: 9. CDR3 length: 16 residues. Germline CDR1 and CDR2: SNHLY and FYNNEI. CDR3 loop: CASSPTTSGFYNEQFF. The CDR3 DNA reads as TGTGCCAGCAGTCCGACTACTAGCGGCTTCTACAATGAGCAGTTCTTC.

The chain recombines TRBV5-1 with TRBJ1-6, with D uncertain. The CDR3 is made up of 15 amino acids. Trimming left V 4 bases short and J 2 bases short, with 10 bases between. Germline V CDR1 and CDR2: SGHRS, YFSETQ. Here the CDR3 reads CASSPSGTYNSPLHF. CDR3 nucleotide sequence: TGCGCCAGCAGCCCATCCGGGACCTATAATTCACCCCTCCACTTT. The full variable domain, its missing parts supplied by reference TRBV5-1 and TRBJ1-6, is KAGVTQTPRYLIKTRGQQVTLSCSPISGHRSVSWYQQTPGQGLQFLFEYFSETQRNKGNFPGRFSGRQFSNSRSEMNVSTLELGDSALYLCASSPSGTYNSPLHFGNGTRLTVT.

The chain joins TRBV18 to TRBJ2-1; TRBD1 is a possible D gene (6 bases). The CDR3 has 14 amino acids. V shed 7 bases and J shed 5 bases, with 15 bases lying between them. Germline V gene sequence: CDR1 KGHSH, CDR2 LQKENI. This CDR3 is CASFPIQGDNEQFF. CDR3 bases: TGTGCCAGCTTCCCAATACAGGGAGACAATGAGCAGTTCTTC.

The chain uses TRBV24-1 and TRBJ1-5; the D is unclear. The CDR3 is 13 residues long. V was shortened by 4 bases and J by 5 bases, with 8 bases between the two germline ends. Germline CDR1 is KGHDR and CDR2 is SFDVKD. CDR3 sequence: CATSEGPYQPQHF. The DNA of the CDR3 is TGTGCCACCAGTGAAGGGCCTTATCAGCCCCAGCATTTT.

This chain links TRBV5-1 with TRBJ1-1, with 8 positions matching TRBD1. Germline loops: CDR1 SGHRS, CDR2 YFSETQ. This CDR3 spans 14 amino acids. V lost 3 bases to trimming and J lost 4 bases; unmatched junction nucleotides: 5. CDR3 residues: CASSWTGRSTEAFF. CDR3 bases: TGCGCCAGCAGCTGGACAGGGAGATCCACTGAAGCTTTCTTT. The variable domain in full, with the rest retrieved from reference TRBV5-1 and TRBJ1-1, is KAGVTQTPRYLIKTRGQQVTLSCSPISGHRSVSWYQQTPGQGLQFLFEYFSETQRNKGNFPGRFSGRQFSNSRSEMNVSTLELGDSALYLCASSWTGRSTEAFFGQGTRLTVV.

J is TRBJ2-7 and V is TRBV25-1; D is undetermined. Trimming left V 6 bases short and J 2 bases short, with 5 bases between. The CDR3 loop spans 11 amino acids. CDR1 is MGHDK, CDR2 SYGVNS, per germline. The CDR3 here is CASSRAYEQYF. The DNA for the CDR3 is TGTGCCAGCAGCCGCGCCTACGAGCAGTACTTC.

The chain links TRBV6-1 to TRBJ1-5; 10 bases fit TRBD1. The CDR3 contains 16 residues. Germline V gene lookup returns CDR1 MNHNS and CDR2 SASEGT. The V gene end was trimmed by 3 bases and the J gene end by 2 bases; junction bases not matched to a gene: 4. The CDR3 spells CASSEQGTGGNQPQHF. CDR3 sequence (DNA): TGTGCCAGCAGTGAGCAAGGGACAGGGGGCAATCAGCCCCAGCATTTT.

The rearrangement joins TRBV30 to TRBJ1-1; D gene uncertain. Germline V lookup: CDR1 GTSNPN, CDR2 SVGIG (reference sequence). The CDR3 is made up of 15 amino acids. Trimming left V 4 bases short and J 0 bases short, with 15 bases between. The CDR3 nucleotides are TGTGCCTGGAAAGGTCGGCTTTACATGAACACTGAAGCTTTCTTT. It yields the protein CAWKGRLYMNTEAFF. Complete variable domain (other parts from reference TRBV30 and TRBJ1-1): SQTIHQWPATLVQPVGSPLSLECTVEGTSNPNLYWYRQAAGRGLQLLFYSVGIGQISSEVPQNLSASRPQDRQFILSSKKLLLSDSGFYLCAWKGRLYMNTEAFFGQGTRLTVV.

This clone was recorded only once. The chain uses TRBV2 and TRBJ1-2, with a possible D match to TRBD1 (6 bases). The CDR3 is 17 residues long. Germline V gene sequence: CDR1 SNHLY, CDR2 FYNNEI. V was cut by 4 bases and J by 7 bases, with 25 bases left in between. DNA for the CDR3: TGTGCCAGCAGTGTGGGAACCGGGACACCTCTTCCGGCTGGCTACACCTTC. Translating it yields CASSVGTGTPLPAGYTF.

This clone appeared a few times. As DNA, the CDR3 is TGTGCCAGCAGCGTTAGCGGTACTACCTACGAGCAGTACTTC. It is translated as CASSVSGTTYEQYF. This chain connects TRBV5-4 to TRBJ2-7, with D possibly being TRBD2 (6 bases). The germline CDR1 and CDR2 sequences are SGHNT and YYREEE (reference sequence). The CDR3 totals 14 residues. V shed 4 bases and J shed 2 bases, with 13 bases lying between them.